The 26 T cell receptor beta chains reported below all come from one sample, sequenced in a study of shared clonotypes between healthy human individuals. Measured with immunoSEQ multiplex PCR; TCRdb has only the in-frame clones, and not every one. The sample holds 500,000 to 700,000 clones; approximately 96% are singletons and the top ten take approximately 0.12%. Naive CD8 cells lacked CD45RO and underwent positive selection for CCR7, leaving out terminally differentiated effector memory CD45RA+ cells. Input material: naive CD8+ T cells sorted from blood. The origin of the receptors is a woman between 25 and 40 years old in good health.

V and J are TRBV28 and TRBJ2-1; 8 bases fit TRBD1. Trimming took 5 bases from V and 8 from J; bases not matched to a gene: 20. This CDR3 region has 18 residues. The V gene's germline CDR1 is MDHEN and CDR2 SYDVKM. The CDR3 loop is CASSPFIVLGQGPDEQFF. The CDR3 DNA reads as TGTGCCAGCAGTCCCTTCATTGTTTTAGGACAGGGACCCGATGAGCAGTTCTTC.

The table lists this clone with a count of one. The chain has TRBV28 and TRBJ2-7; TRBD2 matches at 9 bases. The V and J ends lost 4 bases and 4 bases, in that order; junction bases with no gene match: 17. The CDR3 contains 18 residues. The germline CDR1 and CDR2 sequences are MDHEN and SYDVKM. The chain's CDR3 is CASSSGMSGRTFYYEQYF. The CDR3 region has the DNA TGTGCCAGCAGTTCTGGTATGAGCGGGAGGACATTCTATTACGAGCAGTACTTC. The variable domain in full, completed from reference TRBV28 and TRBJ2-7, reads DVKVTQSSRYLVKRTGEKVFLECVQDMDHENMFWYRQDPGLGLRLIYFSYDVKMKEKGDIPEGYSVSREKKERFSLILESASTNQTSMYLCASSSGMSGRTFYYEQYFGPGTRLTVT.

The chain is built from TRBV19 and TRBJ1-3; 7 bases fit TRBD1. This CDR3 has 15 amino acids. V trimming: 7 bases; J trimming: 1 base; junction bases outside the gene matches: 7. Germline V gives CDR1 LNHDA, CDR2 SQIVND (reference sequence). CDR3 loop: CASTPRGQSGNTIYF. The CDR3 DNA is TGTGCCAGTACCCCGAGGGGGCAATCTGGAAACACCATATATTTT.

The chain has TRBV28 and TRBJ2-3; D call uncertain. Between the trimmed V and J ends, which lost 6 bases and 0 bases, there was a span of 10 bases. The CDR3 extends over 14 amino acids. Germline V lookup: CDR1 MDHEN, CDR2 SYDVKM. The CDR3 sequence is CASRDEASTDTQYF. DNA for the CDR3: TGTGCCAGCAGGGATGAAGCTAGCACAGATACGCAGTATTTT.

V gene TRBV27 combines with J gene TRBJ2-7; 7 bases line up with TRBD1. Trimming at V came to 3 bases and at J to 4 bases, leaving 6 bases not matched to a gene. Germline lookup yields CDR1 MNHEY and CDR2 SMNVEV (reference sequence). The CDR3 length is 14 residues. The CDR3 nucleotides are TGTGCCAGCAGTTTTGAGGGGGCGGCGTACGAGCAGTACTTC. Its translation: CASSFEGAAYEQYF.

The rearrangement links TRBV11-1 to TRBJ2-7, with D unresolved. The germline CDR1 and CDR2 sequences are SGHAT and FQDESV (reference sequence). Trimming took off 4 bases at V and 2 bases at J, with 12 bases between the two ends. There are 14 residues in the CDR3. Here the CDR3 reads CASSSGPSTYEQYF. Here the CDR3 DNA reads TGTGCCAGCAGCTCCGGACCGTCGACCTACGAGCAGTACTTC.

The CDR3 nucleotides read TGTGCCAGCGGGCTCTGGGGTAGCTCCTACGAGCAGTACTTC. Amino acids: CASGLWGSSYEQYF. J is TRBJ2-5 and V is TRBV27, with D uncertain. The tail of the sequence fits TRBJ2-7 better, so the J call may be wrong. Germline V gives CDR1 MNHEY, CDR2 SMNVEV (reference sequence). CDR3 size: 14 residues.

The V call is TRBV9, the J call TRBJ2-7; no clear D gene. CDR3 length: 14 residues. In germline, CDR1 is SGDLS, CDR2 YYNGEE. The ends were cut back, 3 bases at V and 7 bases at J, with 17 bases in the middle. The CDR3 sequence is CASSGKHLTEEQYF. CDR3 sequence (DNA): TGTGCCAGCAGCGGAAAACATCTGACCGAGGAGCAGTACTTC.

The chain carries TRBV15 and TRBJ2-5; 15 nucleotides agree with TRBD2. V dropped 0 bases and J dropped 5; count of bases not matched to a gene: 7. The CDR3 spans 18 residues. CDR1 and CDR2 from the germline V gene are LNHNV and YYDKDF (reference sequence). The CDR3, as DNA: TGTGCCACCAGCAGAGAAGGACTAGCGGGAGGGGATGGGGAGACCCAGTACTTC. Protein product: CATSREGLAGGDGETQYF.

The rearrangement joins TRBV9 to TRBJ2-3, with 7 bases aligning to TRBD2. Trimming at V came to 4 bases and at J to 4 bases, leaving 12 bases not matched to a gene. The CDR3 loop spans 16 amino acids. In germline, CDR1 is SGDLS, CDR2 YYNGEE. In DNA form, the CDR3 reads TGTGCCAGCAGCCCCCGCCGCGGGGGAGATGCAGATACGCAGTATTTT. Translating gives CASSPRRGGDADTQYF. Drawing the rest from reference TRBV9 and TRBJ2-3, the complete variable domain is DSGVTQTPKHLITATGQRVTLRCSPRSGDLSVYWYQQSLDQGLQFLIQYYNGEERAKGNILERFSAQQFPDLHSELNLSSLELGDSALYFCASSPRRGGDADTQYFGPGTRLTVL.

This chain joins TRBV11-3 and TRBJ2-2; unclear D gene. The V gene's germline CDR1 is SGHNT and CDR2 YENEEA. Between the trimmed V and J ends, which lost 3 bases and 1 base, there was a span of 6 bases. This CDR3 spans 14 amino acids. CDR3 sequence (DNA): TGTGCCAGCAGCTTGATCGGGAACACCGGGGAGCTGTTTTTT. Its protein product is CASSLIGNTGELFF.

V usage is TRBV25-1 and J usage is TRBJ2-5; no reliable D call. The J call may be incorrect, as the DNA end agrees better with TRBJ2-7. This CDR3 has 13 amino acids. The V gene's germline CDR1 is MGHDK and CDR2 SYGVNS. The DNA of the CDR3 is TGTGCCAGCAGTGAATATGGCAGGTACGAGCAGTACTTC. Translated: CASSEYGRYEQYF.

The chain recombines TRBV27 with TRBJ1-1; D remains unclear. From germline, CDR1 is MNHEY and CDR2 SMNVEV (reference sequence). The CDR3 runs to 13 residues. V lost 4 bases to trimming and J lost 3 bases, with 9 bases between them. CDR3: CASSSGSDTEAFF. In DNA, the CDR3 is TGTGCCAGCAGTTCTGGGTCCGACACTGAAGCTTTCTTT.

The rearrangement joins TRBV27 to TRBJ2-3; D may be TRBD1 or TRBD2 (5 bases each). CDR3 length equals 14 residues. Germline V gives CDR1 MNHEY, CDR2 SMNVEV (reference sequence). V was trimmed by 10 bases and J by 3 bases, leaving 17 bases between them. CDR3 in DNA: TGTGCCACCGGACCGACCTGGGGGACAGATACGCAGTATTTT. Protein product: CATGPTWGTDTQYF.

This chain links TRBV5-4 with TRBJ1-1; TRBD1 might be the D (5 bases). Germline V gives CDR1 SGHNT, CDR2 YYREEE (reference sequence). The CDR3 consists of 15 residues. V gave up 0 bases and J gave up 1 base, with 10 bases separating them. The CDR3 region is CASSLAQGGNTEAFF. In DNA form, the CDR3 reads TGTGCCAGCAGCTTGGCTCAGGGCGGGAACACTGAAGCTTTCTTT.

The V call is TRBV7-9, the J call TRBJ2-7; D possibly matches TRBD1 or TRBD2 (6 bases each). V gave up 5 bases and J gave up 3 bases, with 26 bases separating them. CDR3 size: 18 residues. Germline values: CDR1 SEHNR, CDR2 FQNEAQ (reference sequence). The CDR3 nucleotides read TGTGCCAGCAGCCCGAGGACGCTCTCGGAACGGGGGCACTACGAGCAGTACTTC. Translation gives CASSPRTLSERGHYEQYF.

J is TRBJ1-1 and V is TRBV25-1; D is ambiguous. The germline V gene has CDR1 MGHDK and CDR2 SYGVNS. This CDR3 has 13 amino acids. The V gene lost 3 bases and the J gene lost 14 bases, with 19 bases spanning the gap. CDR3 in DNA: TGTGCCAGCAGTGATTCCTGGTTGACGGGTAACTTCTTT. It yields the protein CASSDSWLTGNFF.

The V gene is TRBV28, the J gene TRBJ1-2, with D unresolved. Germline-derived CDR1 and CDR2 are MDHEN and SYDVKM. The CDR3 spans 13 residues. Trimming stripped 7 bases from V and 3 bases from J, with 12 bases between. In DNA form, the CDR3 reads TGTGCCAGCATCGGCGGTCCTTACTATGGCTACACCTTC. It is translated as CASIGGPYYGYTF.

For the CDR3, the DNA is TGTGCCAGTAGTATAGATGCCGTTCACTTGAACACTGAAGCTTTCTTT. Residues: CASSIDAVHLNTEAFF. The gene calls are TRBV19 and TRBJ1-1, with D unresolved. CDR1 and CDR2 (germline): LNHDA, SQIVND (reference sequence). Deletions cut 0 bases from V and 0 bases from J, with 11 bases between. CDR3 length equals 16 residues.

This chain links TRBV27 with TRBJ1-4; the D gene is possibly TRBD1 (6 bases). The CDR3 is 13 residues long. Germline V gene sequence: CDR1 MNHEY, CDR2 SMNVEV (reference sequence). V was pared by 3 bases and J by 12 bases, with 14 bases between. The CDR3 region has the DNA TGTGCCAGCAGTTTGGTTCGGGGGCGGGAACTGTTTTTT. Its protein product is CASSLVRGRELFF. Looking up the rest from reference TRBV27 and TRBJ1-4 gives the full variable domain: EAQVTQNPRYLITVTGKKLTVTCSQNMNHEYMSWYRQDPGLGLRQIYYSMNVEVTDKGDVPEGYKVSRKEKRNFPLILESPSPNQTSLYFCASSLVRGRELFFGSGTQLSVL.

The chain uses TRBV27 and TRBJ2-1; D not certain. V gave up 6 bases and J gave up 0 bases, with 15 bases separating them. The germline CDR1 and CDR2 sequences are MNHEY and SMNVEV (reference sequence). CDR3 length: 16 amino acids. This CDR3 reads CASRPRRFSSYNEQFF. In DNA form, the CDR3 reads TGTGCCAGCAGACCCCGAAGATTCAGCTCCTACAATGAGCAGTTCTTC.

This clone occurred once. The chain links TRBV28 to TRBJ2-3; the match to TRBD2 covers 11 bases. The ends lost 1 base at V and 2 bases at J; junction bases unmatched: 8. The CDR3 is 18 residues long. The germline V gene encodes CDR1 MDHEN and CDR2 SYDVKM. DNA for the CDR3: TGTGCCAGCAGTTTATTCTCCGGGACTAGCGGTGACACAGATACGCAGTATTTT. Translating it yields CASSLFSGTSGDTDTQYF.

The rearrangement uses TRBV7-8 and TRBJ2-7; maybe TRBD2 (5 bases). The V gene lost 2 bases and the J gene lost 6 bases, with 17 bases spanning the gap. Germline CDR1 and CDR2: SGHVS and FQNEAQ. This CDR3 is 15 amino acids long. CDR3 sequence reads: CASSLFEGSAAEQYF. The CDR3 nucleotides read TGTGCCAGCAGCTTATTTGAGGGTTCCGCTGCCGAGCAGTACTTC.

The CDR3 reads CASRKQGVWDQPQHF. The DNA of the CDR3 is TGTGCCAGCCGAAAACAGGGGGTCTGGGATCAGCCCCAGCATTTT. The chain links TRBV6-6 to TRBJ1-5, with 8 bases that match TRBD1. CDR1 is MNHNY, CDR2 SVGAGI, per germline (reference sequence). The CDR3 has 15 residues. With 8 bases clipped from V and 5 bases from J, the junction kept 11 bases outside the gene matches.

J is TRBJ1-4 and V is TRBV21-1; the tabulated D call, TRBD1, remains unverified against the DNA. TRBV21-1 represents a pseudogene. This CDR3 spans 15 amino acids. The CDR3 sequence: CASSVPGQGNEKLFF. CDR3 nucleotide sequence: TGTGCCAGCAGCGTTCCGGGACAGGGGAATGAAAAACTGTTTTTT.

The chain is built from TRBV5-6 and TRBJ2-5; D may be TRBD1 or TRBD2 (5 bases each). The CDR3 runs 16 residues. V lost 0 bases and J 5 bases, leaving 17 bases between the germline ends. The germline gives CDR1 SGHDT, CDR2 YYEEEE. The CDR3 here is CASSLEGTGTLETQYF. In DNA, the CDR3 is TGTGCCAGCAGCTTGGAGGGCACGGGGACCCTCGAGACCCAGTACTTC.